Following are 9 T cell receptor beta chains from one sample sequenced in a study of blood T cells in healthy people across ages. Using a J-beta primer mix together with a sample-barcoded 5' primer, a second PCR was run for roughly 7 to 12 cycles. TCRdb itself ran the 5' RACE reads through MiXCR, one entry per CDR3 protein. The table shows more than 1,000,000 distinct CDR3 sequences, with under 30% occurring only once. These sequences were also reported in another study, on T cells of mothers and their children.

The sequencing sample was made of blood. The receptors stem from a girl under 10 years old in good health.

V is TRBV7-2 and J is TRBJ2-5; D tentatively reads TRBD1 or TRBD2 (6 bases each). Trimming stripped 1 base from V and 4 bases from J, with 16 bases between. Germline CDR1 SGHTA, CDR2 FQGNSA. The CDR3 has 16 amino acids. DNA for the CDR3: TGTGCCAGCAGCTTAGTGTCCCCGGGGGCCAGAGAGACCCAGTACTTC. This codes for CASSLVSPGARETQYF.

This clonotype came up a few times. Germline is not matched at one junction end, which may reflect a read error. This chain joins TRBV7-6 and TRBJ2-5; the D is unclear. The CDR3 length is 13 residues. The germline gives CDR1 SGHVS, CDR2 FNYEAQ. The CDR3: CASSLSPVKTQCF. CDR3 bases: TGTGCCAGCAGCTTGTCGCCCGTGAAGACCCAGTGCTTC.

J is TRBJ2-7 and V is TRBV12-3 or TRBV12-4; tentative D call: TRBD2 (5 bases). The CDR3 has 12 residues. The ends were cut back, 3 bases at V and 5 bases at J, with 8 bases in the middle. CDR3 protein: CASSLHGNEQYF. DNA of the CDR3: TGTGCCAGCAGTTTGCACGGGAACGAGCAGTACTTC.

This clonotype has just a few counts. V gene TRBV14 combines with J gene TRBJ2-7; 14 nucleotides align to TRBD2. The junction had 13 bases not matched to a gene; V was cut back by 4 bases and J by 5 bases. The length of the CDR3 is 18 residues. The germline gives CDR1 SGHDN, CDR2 FVKESK. The CDR3 sequence is CASSPLGTSGREGNEQYF. CDR3 sequence (DNA): TGTGCCAGCAGCCCCCTCGGGACTAGCGGGAGAGAAGGGAACGAGCAGTACTTC.

The genes are TRBV6-6 and TRBJ1-2; D possibly corresponds to TRBD1 (6 bases). CDR1 MNHNY and CDR2 SVGAGI come from the germline V gene (reference sequence). V was pared by 4 bases and J by 8 bases, with 17 bases between. The CDR3 extends over 14 amino acids. CDR3 residues: CASSSHRDARGYTF. The DNA of the CDR3 is TGTGCCAGCAGTTCCCACAGGGATGCCAGGGGCTACACCTTC.

The chain is built from TRBV29-1 and TRBJ2-7, with no clear D. CDR3 length: 13 amino acids. The V gene lost 4 bases and the J gene lost 0 bases, with 10 bases spanning the gap. Germline CDR1 and CDR2: SQVTM and ANQGSEA. CDR3 DNA sequence: TGCAGCGTTGTTATCAGTGGCTCCTACGAGCAGTACTTC. Its translation is CSVVISGSYEQYF.

The chain links TRBV20-1 to TRBJ2-5; D is tentatively TRBD1 or TRBD2 (5 bases each). Germline V CDR1 and CDR2: DFQATT, SNEGSKA (reference sequence). Trimming shortened V by 0 bases and J by 3 bases, and 14 bases separated the two germline ends. The CDR3 extends over 15 amino acids. The CDR3 bases are TGCAGTGCTAGAGATATCCGGGACGGAGAAGAGACCCAGTACTTC. This codes for CSARDIRDGEETQYF.

The chain links TRBV29-1 to TRBJ1-2, with a weak D call TRBD1 (6 bases). The V gene's germline CDR1 is SQVTM and CDR2 ANQGSEA. There are 12 residues in the CDR3. V lost 4 bases and J lost 7, with 13 bases in between. This chain's CDR3 is CSVAGGVIGYTF. In DNA form, the CDR3 reads TGCAGCGTTGCTGGGGGCGTCATTGGCTACACCTTC.

The CDR3 loop is CASSYRPADGYTF. CDR3 DNA: TGTGCCAGCAGCTACCGTCCCGCGGATGGCTACACCTTC. The chain is built from TRBV11-2 and TRBJ1-2; D is unresolved. CDR1 is SGHAT and CDR2 is FQNNGV in the germline V gene. With 4 bases removed from V and 6 bases from J, the gap between germline ends came to 12 bases. There are 13 residues in the CDR3.